This entry features one T cell receptor (beta chain) sequence. Its antigen is not identified. This entry belongs to a study of T cell responses to AZD1222 COVID-19 vaccine. Regarding the study as a whole: Dominant CD4 TCR responses targeted spike regions 160-218 and 743-854.

The study pooled second doses at about 4 or about 12 weeks. The method was immunoSEQ multiplex PCR; TCRdb's version includes in-frame clones alone and lacks a portion of them. The table includes 50,000 to 70,000 clones, about 88% detected once. CDR1 is MDHEN and CDR2 is SYDVKM in the germline V gene. Trimming stripped 2 bases from V and 4 bases from J, with 3 bases between. The CDR3 runs to 12 residues. Sequenced here: peripheral blood, sampled 28 days after the second AZD1222 dose. The sequence was collected from an adult who received the AZD1222 COVID-19 vaccine. J is TRBJ2-1 and V is TRBV28; unclear D gene. The CDR3 DNA reads TGTGCCAGCAGTTTACAGTACAATGAGCAGTTCTTC. This gives the protein CASSLQYNEQFF.